This T cell receptor (beta chain) was found in a study of blood T cell repertoires in COVID-19. For the study at large: Samples came from the United States, Italy and Spain, spanning acute and convalescent COVID-19.

V lost 9 bases to trimming and J lost 4 bases, with 16 bases between them. The CDR3 has 13 residues. Germline V CDR1 and CDR2: LNHDA, SQIVND (reference sequence). Recruits, aged about 18 to 90 years, lived in 25 or so US areas. Source study methods: Cell counts per sample came from amplifying reference gene primers. Some clones are missing from TCRdb's copy, which holds only in-frame ones; the method was immunoSEQ multiplex PCR. The V and J calls and clone size come from that table; D and trimming were worked out from the DNA. The sample holds some 400,000 clones, roughly 89% seen once. Input material: PBMCs or T cells enriched from blood (not recorded which). The clonotype was recovered from a woman aged 25 to 39 who had recovered from COVID-19. The gene calls are TRBV19 and TRBJ2-7; perhaps TRBD2 as D (6 bases). The CDR3 nucleotides are TGTGCCAGCGGGGGTGGGGGACTTTACGAGCAGTACTTC. This translates into CASGGGGLYEQYF.